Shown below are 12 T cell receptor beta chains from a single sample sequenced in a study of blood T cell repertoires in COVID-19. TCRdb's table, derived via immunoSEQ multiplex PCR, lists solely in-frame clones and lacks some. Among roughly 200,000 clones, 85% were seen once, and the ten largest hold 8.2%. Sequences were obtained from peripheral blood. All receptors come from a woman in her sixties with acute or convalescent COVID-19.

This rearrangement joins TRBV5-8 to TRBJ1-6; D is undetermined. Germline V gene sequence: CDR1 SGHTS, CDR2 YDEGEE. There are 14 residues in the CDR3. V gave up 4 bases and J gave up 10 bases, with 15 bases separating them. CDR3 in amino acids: CASSELMGSSPLHF. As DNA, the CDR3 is TGTGCCAGCAGCGAATTGATGGGGAGCTCACCCCTCCACTTT.

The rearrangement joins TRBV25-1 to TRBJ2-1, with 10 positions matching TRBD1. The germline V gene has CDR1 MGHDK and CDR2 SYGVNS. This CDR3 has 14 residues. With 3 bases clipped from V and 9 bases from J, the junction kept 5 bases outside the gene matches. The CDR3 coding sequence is TGTGCCAGCAGTGAGGGGACAGGGGCCAGTGAGCAGTTCTTC. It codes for CASSEGTGASEQFF.

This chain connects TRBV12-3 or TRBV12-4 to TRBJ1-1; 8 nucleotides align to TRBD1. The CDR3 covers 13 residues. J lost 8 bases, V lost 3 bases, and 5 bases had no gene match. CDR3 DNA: TGTGCCAGCAGTTTGCGACAGGGGAACGAAGCTTTCTTT. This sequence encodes CASSLRQGNEAFF.

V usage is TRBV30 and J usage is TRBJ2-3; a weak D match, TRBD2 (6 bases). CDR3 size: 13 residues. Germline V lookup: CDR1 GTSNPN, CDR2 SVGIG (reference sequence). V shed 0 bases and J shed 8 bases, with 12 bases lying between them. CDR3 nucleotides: TGTGCCTGGAGTGTACGGGACTTCGGTACGCAGTATTTT. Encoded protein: CAWSVRDFGTQYF.

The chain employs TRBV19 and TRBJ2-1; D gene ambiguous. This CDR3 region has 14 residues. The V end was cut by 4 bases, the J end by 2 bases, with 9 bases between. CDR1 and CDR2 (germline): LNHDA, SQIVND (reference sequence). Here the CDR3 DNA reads TGTGCCAGTAGTAAGGAGAGTGCCTACAATGAGCAGTTCTTC. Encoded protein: CASSKESAYNEQFF.

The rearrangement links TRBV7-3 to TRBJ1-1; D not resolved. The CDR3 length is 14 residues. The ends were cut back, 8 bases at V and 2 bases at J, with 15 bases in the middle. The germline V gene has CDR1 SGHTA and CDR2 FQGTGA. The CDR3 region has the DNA TGTGCCAGCGGCCACGGGAGCCCTAACACTGAAGCTTTCTTT. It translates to CASGHGSPNTEAFF.

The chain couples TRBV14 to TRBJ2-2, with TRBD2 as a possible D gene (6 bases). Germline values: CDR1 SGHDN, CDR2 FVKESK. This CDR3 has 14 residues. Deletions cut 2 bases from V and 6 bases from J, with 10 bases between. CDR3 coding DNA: TGTGCCAGCAGCCAAACGGGACTTGCCGGGGAGCTGTTTTTT. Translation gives CASSQTGLAGELFF.

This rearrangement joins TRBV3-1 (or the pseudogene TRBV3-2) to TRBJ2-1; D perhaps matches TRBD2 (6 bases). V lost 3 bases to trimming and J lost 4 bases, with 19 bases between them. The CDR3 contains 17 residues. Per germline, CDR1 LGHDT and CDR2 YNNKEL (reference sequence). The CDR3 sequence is CASSQFPTGASYNEQFF. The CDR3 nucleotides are TGTGCCAGCAGCCAGTTCCCAACGGGAGCTTCGTACAATGAGCAGTTCTTC.

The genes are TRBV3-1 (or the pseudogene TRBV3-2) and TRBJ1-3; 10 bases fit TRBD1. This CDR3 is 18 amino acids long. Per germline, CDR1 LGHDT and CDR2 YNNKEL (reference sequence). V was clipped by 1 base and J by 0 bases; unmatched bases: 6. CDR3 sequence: CASSQGTGGLVSGNTIYF. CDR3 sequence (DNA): TGTGCCAGCAGCCAAGGGACAGGGGGATTGGTCTCTGGAAACACCATATATTTT.

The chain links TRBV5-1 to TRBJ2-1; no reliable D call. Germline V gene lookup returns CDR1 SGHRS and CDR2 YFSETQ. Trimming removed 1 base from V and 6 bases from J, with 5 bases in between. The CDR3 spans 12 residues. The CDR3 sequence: CASSLSSNEQFF. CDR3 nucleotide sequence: TGCGCCAGCAGCTTGAGTAGCAATGAGCAGTTCTTC.

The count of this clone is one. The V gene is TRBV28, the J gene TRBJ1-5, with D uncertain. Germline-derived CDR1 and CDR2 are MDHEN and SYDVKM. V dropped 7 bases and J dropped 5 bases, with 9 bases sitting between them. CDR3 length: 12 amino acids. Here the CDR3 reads CASNFLDQPQHF. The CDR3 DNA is TGTGCCAGCAATTTTTTAGATCAGCCCCAGCATTTT.

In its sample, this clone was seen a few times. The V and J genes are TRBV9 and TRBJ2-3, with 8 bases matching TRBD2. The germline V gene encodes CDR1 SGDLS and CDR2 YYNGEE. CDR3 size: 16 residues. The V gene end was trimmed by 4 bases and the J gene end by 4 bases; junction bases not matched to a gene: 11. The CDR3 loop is CASSPQGSGRADTQYF. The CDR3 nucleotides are TGTGCCAGCAGCCCCCAAGGGAGCGGGAGAGCAGATACGCAGTATTTT. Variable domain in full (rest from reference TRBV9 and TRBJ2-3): DSGVTQTPKHLITATGQRVTLRCSPRSGDLSVYWYQQSLDQGLQFLIQYYNGEERAKGNILERFSAQQFPDLHSELNLSSLELGDSALYFCASSPQGSGRADTQYFGPGTRLTVL.